The 28 T cell receptor beta chains reported below all come from one sample, sequenced in a study of T cell responses to AZD1222 COVID-19 vaccine. Sequencing was performed with immunoSEQ multiplex PCR; in TCRdb, only in-frame clones are kept and a portion is missing. The sample has around 140,000 clones; approximately 91% are singletons. Sample: peripheral blood, taken 28 days after the second AZD1222 dose. These receptor sequences come from an adult who received the AZD1222 COVID-19 vaccine.

The chain uses TRBV10-3 and TRBJ2-6; D uncertain. This CDR3 is 15 amino acids long. CDR1 ENHRY and CDR2 SYGVKD come from the germline V gene. V was clipped by 3 bases and J by 0 bases, with 6 bases between them. CDR3 loop: CAISDPRSGANVLTF. For the CDR3, the DNA is TGTGCCATCAGTGACCCCCGCTCTGGGGCCAACGTCCTGACTTTC.

The rearrangement joins TRBV9 to TRBJ2-5, with D hard to call. This CDR3 comprises 16 residues. Germline V gene lookup returns CDR1 SGDLS and CDR2 YYNGEE. The V and J ends lost 2 bases and 1 base respectively, with 15 bases between them. The CDR3 loop is CASSVSPRAPQETQYF. CDR3 sequence (DNA): TGTGCCAGCAGCGTCTCCCCTAGGGCACCCCAAGAGACCCAGTACTTC.

This chain joins TRBV11-2 and TRBJ2-1, with D tentatively TRBD2 (5 bases). V was clipped by 1 base and J by 12 bases, with 16 bases between them. The germline CDR1 and CDR2 sequences are SGHAT and FQNNGV. The CDR3 is made up of 14 amino acids. The CDR3 loop is CASSLVRGGSGQFF. The CDR3 bases are TGTGCCAGCAGCTTAGTCAGAGGAGGCTCTGGGCAGTTCTTC. The full variable domain, completed using reference TRBV11-2 and TRBJ2-1, is EAGVAQSPRYKIIEKRQSVAFWCNPISGHATLYWYQQILGQGPKLLIQFQNNGVVDDSQLPKDRFSAERLKGVDSTLKIQPAKLEDSAVYLCASSLVRGGSGQFFGPGTRLTVL.

This chain uses TRBV7-9 with TRBJ2-5; 7 bases map to TRBD1. Germline trimming cut 6 bases from V and 1 base from J; bases unmatched to any gene: 11. The CDR3 is 16 amino acids. Germline V CDR1 and CDR2: SEHNR, FQNEAQ (reference sequence). The CDR3 is CASSPTMGTVQETQYF. The CDR3 coding sequence is TGTGCCAGCAGTCCTACCATGGGGACAGTCCAAGAGACCCAGTACTTC.

The chain is built from TRBV19 and TRBJ1-2, with D unresolved. CDR1 is LNHDA and CDR2 is SQIVND in the germline V gene (reference sequence). CDR3 length: 13 residues. V lost 4 bases, J lost 2 bases, and 8 bases lay in between. The CDR3, as DNA: TGTGCCAGTAGTACCCTCTCCAACTATGGCTACACCTTC. Its translation: CASSTLSNYGYTF.

Comments on this clone: Sequence at one end of the junction differs from germline and may be a read error. The chain links TRBV7-8 to TRBJ1-2, with a weak D call TRBD1 (6 bases). The CDR3 consists of 14 residues. Germline V gene sequence: CDR1 SGHVS, CDR2 FQNEAQ. The CDR3 region has the DNA TGTGCCAGCAGCATACAGGGTTGGTCCTATGGCTACATCTTC. Protein: CASSIQGWSYGYIF.

This clone was seen just once. The rearrangement uses TRBV28 and TRBJ1-6; 8 positions match TRBD1. The germline V gene encodes CDR1 MDHEN and CDR2 SYDVKM. J gave up 9 bases and V 10 bases, and 8 bases lay outside the gene matches. The CDR3 spans 13 residues. The CDR3 protein is CATSDRGSSPLHF. In DNA, the CDR3 is TGTGCCACCTCTGACAGGGGAAGTTCACCCCTCCACTTT.

J is TRBJ1-1 and V is TRBV5-1; D unclear. V lost 3 bases and J lost 10, with 10 bases in between. Germline CDR1 SGHRS, CDR2 YFSETQ. CDR3 length: 11 amino acids. The CDR3 DNA follows: TGCGCCAGCAGCTCGGCGGAAGTAGCTTTCTTT. It translates to CASSSAEVAFF.

V and J are TRBV21-1 and TRBJ1-6. TRBV21-1 has pseudogene status. The CDR3 is 17 residues long. In DNA, the CDR3 is TGTGCCAGCAGCAGGCCGGGGGTTAGTAAAAATAATTCACCCCTCCACTTT. Its translation: CASSRPGVSKNNSPLHF.

This chain uses TRBV4-1 with TRBJ2-7; 8 nucleotides line up with TRBD2. After removal of 0 bases from V and 2 bases from J, the junction contained 6 bases not matched to a gene. Germline CDR1 is MGHRA and CDR2 is YSYEKL. The length of the CDR3 is 16 residues. The CDR3 is CASSQDFTSGTYEQYF. Written as DNA, the CDR3 is TGCGCCAGCAGCCAAGATTTCACTAGCGGTACCTACGAGCAGTACTTC.

This clone was seen just once. The CDR3 spells CASSIAGTGNEKLFF. Here the CDR3 DNA reads TGTGCCAGTAGTATAGCCGGGACAGGGAATGAAAAACTGTTTTTT. This chain connects TRBV19 to TRBJ1-4, with 9 bases matching TRBD1. The CDR3 runs 15 residues. From germline, CDR1 is LNHDA and CDR2 SQIVND (reference sequence). With 1 base clipped from V and 5 bases from J, the junction kept 2 bases outside the gene matches.

On this clone itself: The CDR3 does not end in the conserved phenylalanine or tryptophan, so this is likely a read error. The DNA is omitted, as the CDR3 cannot be located on it reliably, and the CDR3 follows TCRdb's listing. The J gene is TRBJ2-7, the V gene TRBV20-1; the table's TRBD1 call for D was not verified on the DNA. In germline, CDR1 is DFQATT, CDR2 SNEGSKA (reference sequence). 10 amino acids form the CDR3, both terminal residues included. CDR3 sequence: CSARAGTGTI.

The chain carries TRBV6-5 and TRBJ1-5; no definite D call. V lost 6 bases to trimming and J lost 0 bases, with 12 bases between them. Germline V CDR1 and CDR2: MNHEY, SVGAGI. The CDR3 runs 15 residues. CDR3 in amino acids: CASSPNSYSNQPQHF. CDR3 bases: TGTGCCAGCAGCCCCAACAGTTATAGCAATCAGCCCCAGCATTTT.

For this clone: Other DNA sequences in the sample encode the same CDR3. The CDR3 sequence: CASSLRYEQYF. CDR3 DNA: TGTGCCAGCAGCCTTAGGTACGAGCAGTACTTC. This chain joins TRBV28 and TRBJ2-7; no clear D gene. Germline V gene sequence: CDR1 MDHEN, CDR2 SYDVKM. V was cut by 6 bases and J by 4 bases, with 7 bases left in between. The CDR3 covers 11 residues.

V is TRBV6-6 and J is TRBJ1-5; tentative D call: TRBD1 (6 bases). Germline CDR1 reads MNHNY; CDR2 reads SVGAGI (reference sequence). Trimming removed 6 bases at V and 3 bases at J, with 18 bases between. This CDR3 spans 16 amino acids. The CDR3 spells CASSRRGQGLNQPQHF. CDR3 sequence (DNA): TGTGCCAGCAGCCGCAGGGGTCAGGGGCTCAATCAGCCCCAGCATTTT.

The genes are TRBV27 and TRBJ2-7; possible D gene TRBD1, 6 bases. Trimming stripped 2 bases from V and 2 bases from J, with 16 bases between. This CDR3 contains 16 residues. CDR1 MNHEY and CDR2 SMNVEV come from the germline V gene (reference sequence). CDR3 DNA sequence: TGTGCCAGCAGTTTAACCTTCTCCACAGGGCCCTACGAGCAGTACTTC. This sequence encodes CASSLTFSTGPYEQYF.

The chain carries TRBV6-1 and TRBJ1-5, with D perhaps matching TRBD1 (5 bases). The V end was cut by 1 base, the J end by 0 bases, with 7 bases between. Germline assignment: CDR1 MNHNS and CDR2 SASEGT. CDR3 size: 15 residues. CDR3 DNA sequence: TGTGCCAGCAGTGAAGAGGGGTATAGCAATCAGCCCCAGCATTTT. Protein sequence: CASSEEGYSNQPQHF.

This chain uses TRBV2 with TRBJ2-7, with TRBD2 identical over 8 bases. This CDR3 is built from 15 residues. With 3 bases clipped from V and 2 bases from J, the junction kept 6 bases outside the gene matches. In germline, CDR1 is SNHLY, CDR2 FYNNEI. The CDR3 sequence: CASSDSLAGPYEQYF. The DNA of the CDR3 is TGTGCCAGCAGTGATAGCCTAGCGGGTCCCTACGAGCAGTACTTC.

V usage is TRBV7-9 and J usage is TRBJ1-5, with D possibly matching TRBD1 (6 bases). Germline V lookup: CDR1 SEHNR, CDR2 FQNEAQ (reference sequence). Trimming left V 1 base short and J 4 bases short, with 14 bases between. This CDR3 region has 16 residues. CDR3 nucleotides: TGTGCCAGCAGCTTAGGGGTGGGACACAAAAATCAGCCCCAGCATTTT. Its translation: CASSLGVGHKNQPQHF.

This chain joins TRBV5-1 and TRBJ1-3; D might be TRBD1 (5 bases). V lost 4 bases to trimming and J lost 2 bases, with 16 bases between them. This CDR3 contains 16 residues. The germline gives CDR1 SGHRS, CDR2 YFSETQ. The CDR3 coding sequence is TGCGCCAGCAGCCCCTCTTCCGGGACTACTGGAAACACCATATATTTT. This codes for CASSPSSGTTGNTIYF.

This clone came up a few times. The rearrangement uses TRBV18 and TRBJ2-3; D tentatively reads TRBD1 or TRBD2 (5 bases each). Germline V gives CDR1 KGHSH, CDR2 LQKENI. Trimming left V 0 bases short and J 3 bases short, with 16 bases between. This CDR3 contains 17 residues. CDR3 nucleotides: TGTGCCAGCTCACCACCGTTGGGGGTAAGGCAGACAGATACGCAGTATTTT. Its protein is CASSPPLGVRQTDTQYF.

The chain carries TRBV28 and TRBJ2-7; D remains ambiguous. Germline V gives CDR1 MDHEN, CDR2 SYDVKM. The CDR3 totals 13 residues. The V end was cut by 8 bases, the J end by 2 bases, with 13 bases between. CDR3: CASGRVGPYEQYF. DNA for the CDR3: TGTGCCAGCGGCCGGGTCGGCCCCTACGAGCAGTACTTC.

The chain joins TRBV3-1 (or the pseudogene TRBV3-2) to TRBJ2-2; D not certain. V lost 1 base and J lost 7, with 10 bases in between. Germline V gene lookup returns CDR1 LGHDT and CDR2 YNNKEL (reference sequence). The CDR3 is 14 residues long. CDR3 nucleotides: TGTGCCAGCAGCCAAGGATACGTGATCGGGGAGCTGTTTTTT. Protein product: CASSQGYVIGELFF.

The rearrangement uses TRBV9 and TRBJ1-4, with 7 bases identical to TRBD1. V gave up 2 bases and J gave up 3 bases; unmatched junction bases: 4. The CDR3 extends over 15 amino acids. Per germline, CDR1 SGDLS and CDR2 YYNGEE. This CDR3 reads CASSVGRGANEKLFF. CDR3 bases: TGTGCCAGCAGCGTTGGCAGGGGGGCTAATGAAAAACTGTTTTTT.

The gene calls are TRBV27 and TRBJ1-1; no reliable D call. Germline loops: CDR1 MNHEY, CDR2 SMNVEV (reference sequence). The CDR3 is 14 amino acids. V was clipped by 3 bases and J by 4 bases, with 12 bases between them. DNA of the CDR3: TGTGCCAGCAGTTTGCGAGGGATTGGCACTGAAGCTTTCTTT. Its protein is CASSLRGIGTEAFF.

The DNA of the CDR3 is TGTGCCAGCAGCCCGCTAGCGGGGACCGGGGAGCTGTTTTTT. Its translation is CASSPLAGTGELFF. The chain combines TRBV9 with TRBJ2-2; 9 bases fit TRBD2. The V gene's germline CDR1 is SGDLS and CDR2 YYNGEE. The length of the CDR3 is 14 residues. V gave up 4 bases and J gave up 5 bases; unmatched junction bases: 3. Full variable domain (missing parts from reference TRBV9 and TRBJ2-2): DSGVTQTPKHLITATGQRVTLRCSPRSGDLSVYWYQQSLDQGLQFLIQYYNGEERAKGNILERFSAQQFPDLHSELNLSSLELGDSALYFCASSPLAGTGELFFGEGSRLTVL.

The V call is TRBV27, the J call TRBJ2-7, with 7 bases fitting TRBD2. The CDR3 runs 15 residues. Germline V gives CDR1 MNHEY, CDR2 SMNVEV (reference sequence). J was trimmed by 3 bases and V by 5 bases; bases with no gene match: 10. In DNA, the CDR3 is TGTGCCAGCAGTCCTCTAACCGGGACTATCTACGAGCAGTACTTC. It translates to CASSPLTGTIYEQYF.

Worth noting for this clone: Germline and junction disagree at one end, which may indicate a read error. V is TRBV19 and J is TRBJ1-1; TRBD1 is a possible D gene (6 bases). The germline V gene has CDR1 LNHDA and CDR2 SQIVND (reference sequence). The CDR3 length is 18 residues. CDR3 nucleotide sequence: TGTGCCAGTAGTGTCTATAGTGGGAAGGGGGGGATGAACCCTGAAGCTTTCTTT. Translated, it gives CASSVYSGKGGMNPEAFF.